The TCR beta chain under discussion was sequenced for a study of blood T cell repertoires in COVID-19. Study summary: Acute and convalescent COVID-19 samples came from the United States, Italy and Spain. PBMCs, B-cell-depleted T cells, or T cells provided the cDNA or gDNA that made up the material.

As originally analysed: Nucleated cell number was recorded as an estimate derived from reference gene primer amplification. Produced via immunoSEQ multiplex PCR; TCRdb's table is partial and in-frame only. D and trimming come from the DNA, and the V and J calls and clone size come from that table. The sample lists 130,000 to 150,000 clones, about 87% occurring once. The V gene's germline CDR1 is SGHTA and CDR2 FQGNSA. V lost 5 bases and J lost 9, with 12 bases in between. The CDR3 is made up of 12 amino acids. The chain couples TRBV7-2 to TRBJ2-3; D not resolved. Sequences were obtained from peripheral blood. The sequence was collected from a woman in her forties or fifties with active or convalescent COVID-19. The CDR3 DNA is TGTGCCAGCAGCAAACCTGGCGGCACGCAGTATTTT. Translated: CASSKPGGTQYF. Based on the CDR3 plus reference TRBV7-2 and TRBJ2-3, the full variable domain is GAGVSQSPSNKVTEKGKDVELRCDPISGHTALYWYRQSLGQGLEFLIYFQGNSAPDKSGLPSDRFSAERTGGSVSTLTIQRTQQEDSAVYLCASSKPGGTQYFGPGTRLTVL.